The 3 T cell receptor beta chains presented below share a single source sample, sequenced in a study of T cells in localized non-small cell lung cancer. Produced via immunoSEQ multiplex PCR; TCRdb's table is partial and in-frame only. The sample yields more than 30,000 clones, under 90% seen once. Material: peripheral blood, obtained before any cancer treatment. All receptors come from a male donor aged 60 or over with stage III lung adenocarcinoma.

The chain uses TRBV15 and TRBJ1-2; D is possibly TRBD1 (5 bases). Trimming stripped 8 bases from V and 4 bases from J, with 17 bases between. Looked up from germline, CDR1 is LNHNV and CDR2 is YYDKDF (reference sequence). This CDR3 contains 14 residues. The CDR3 DNA reads as TGTGCCACCGCTGGAGGGAGGGGAGGCTATGGCTACACCTTC. Translating gives CATAGGRGGYGYTF.

This sequence joins TRBV5-1 and TRBJ1-2; 10 bases agree with TRBD1. The trim removed 7 bases at V and 9 bases at J, leaving 12 bases unmatched. Germline-derived CDR1 and CDR2 are SGHRS and YFSETQ. The CDR3 sequence is 14 residues long. The CDR3 bases are TGCGCCAGCGGAGCCGGGACAGGGGACGGTCGCTACACCTTC. It encodes CASGAGTGDGRYTF. The whole variable domain, remainder taken from reference TRBV5-1 and TRBJ1-2, is KAGVTQTPRYLIKTRGQQVTLSCSPISGHRSVSWYQQTPGQGLQFLFEYFSETQRNKGNFPGRFSGRQFSNSRSEMNVSTLELGDSALYLCASGAGTGDGRYTFGSGTRLTVV.

This sequence joins TRBV4-2 and TRBJ1-2, with 7 bases aligning to TRBD1. Losses at the gene ends were 2 bases for V and 5 bases for J; bases not matched to a gene: 8. The germline V gene has CDR1 LGHNA and CDR2 YNFKEQ. This CDR3 has 15 amino acids. CDR3 amino acids: CASSQYRGGGYGYTF. The CDR3 nucleotides are TGTGCCAGCAGCCAATACAGGGGAGGAGGGTATGGCTACACCTTC.